This T cell receptor beta chain was captured in a study of T cell repertoires in ileal Crohn's disease (dated by TCRdb to the late 2010s). For context, the study as a whole: Median disease duration was about eight years, and 30% to 45% of patients were identified as active smokers at the time of surgery. The study was conducted in parallel with a multicentre cohort built to find predictors of early endoscopic recurrence after ileocolonic resection. Endoscopic postoperative recurrence was defined as a Rutgeerts score above i0. The TCR repertoire was analysed in approximately 61 patients with Crohn's disease drawn from a prospective multicentre cohort. Surgery was performed for a complication in all patients, with stricturing disease in about 61% and penetrating disease in 39%. Roughly half of the patients were given postoperative therapy, with some 17 on anti-TNF agents and about a dozen on thiopurines. A total of roughly 150 mucosal samples from around 60 patients were sequenced, collected from several sites on the surgical specimen as well as at postoperative endoscopy.

Around 460 nanograms of biopsy DNA per sample were submitted for commercial TCRB immunosequencing. Adaptive Biotechnology amplified CDR3 regions from genomic DNA with a two-step multiplex PCR that controlled for amplification bias. Primers covering every V and J gene segment were used in the first PCR, while barcodes and Illumina adapters were added in the second PCR. CDR3 libraries were sequenced on an Illumina instrument. In the source study's methods: Analysis combined the vendor-provided pipelines with custom analysis of raw data in R/Bioconductor under R version 3.3.0. Clonality, which ranges from 0 to 1, was calculated as the inverse of the normalised Shannon entropy across all productive clones. The repertoire share taken up by the top 100 clones defined high-frequency clones, and only clones that passed a 95% confidence test were kept. The Simpson index measured repertoire diversity, and the Morisita-Horn index measured overlap between samples. This is the immuneACCESS table as TCRdb keeps it, with only in-frame sequences that have V and J called. A part of the clones is gone; compared with another copy, unresolved V genes explain less than half, and the rest is unexplained. V and J calls and clone size are as listed in that table; D and trimming were resolved from the DNA. This sample lists 5,000 or so clones; around 87% were detected once. 5% to 6.5% of the sample goes to the ten largest clones.

V loses 5 bases at its end and J loses 3 bases; junction bases beyond the gene matches: 6. The CDR3 sequence holds 15 residues, the cysteine and phenylalanine included. CDR3 DNA only is kept here, 45 bases in frame from base 1. The CDR1 and CDR2 encoded by the germline V gene (reference sequence) are LNHDA and SQIVND. With regard to this clone: The target of this receptor is not known. Base qualities were left out, and no much larger clone turns up one base away.

The investigation overall reported the following: Only a subgroup of patients, of unstated size, had mucosal CD4 and CD8 T cells sorted and sequenced. Sorted CD8 T cells carried more high-frequency clones than CD4 T cells, suggesting mucosal expansions were mainly CD8. Compared with non-smokers, patients who were active smokers at surgery showed a significantly higher proportion of clonal expansions (roughly 26% vs 20%, p=0.02). Higher high-frequency clone percentages at surgery were associated with endoscopic recurrence; all patients with clonality above 26.8% (18/57) had recurrence.

Adults with ileal or ileocolonic Crohn's disease for whom ileocolonic resection was indicated were considered eligible. Before DNA extraction, whole ileal mucosal biopsies were kept frozen at -80 degrees C. Genomic DNA was extracted from frozen whole biopsies with a TRizol-based method and quantified on a NanoDrop 2000 spectrophotometer. The receptor comes from an adult with Crohn's disease. The chain uses TRBV19 and TRBJ2-3; 9 central nucleotides agree with TRBD1. Sequencing was performed on ileal tissue. The DNA sequence reads TGTGCCAGTAGTTTCGGACAGGGGATGACAGATACGCAGTATTTT. Its protein product is CASSFGQGMTDTQYF.